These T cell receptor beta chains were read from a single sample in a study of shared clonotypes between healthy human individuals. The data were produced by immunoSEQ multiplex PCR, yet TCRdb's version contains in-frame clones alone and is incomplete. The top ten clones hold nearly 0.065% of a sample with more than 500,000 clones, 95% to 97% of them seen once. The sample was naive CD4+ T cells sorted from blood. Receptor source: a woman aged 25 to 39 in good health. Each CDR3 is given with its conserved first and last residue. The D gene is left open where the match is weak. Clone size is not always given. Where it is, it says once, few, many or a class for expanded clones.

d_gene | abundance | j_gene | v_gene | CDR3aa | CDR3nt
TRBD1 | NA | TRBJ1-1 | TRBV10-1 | CATSTGRGGEAFF | TGCGCCACCTCGACAGGGAGGGGGGGTGAAGCTTTCTTT
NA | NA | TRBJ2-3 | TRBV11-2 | CASRSTRPGFWSMYTQYF | TGTGCCAGTAGGTCCACACGTCCAGGGTTTTGGAGTATGTATACGCAGTATTTT
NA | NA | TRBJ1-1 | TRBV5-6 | CASSQAGLKLNTEAFF | TGTGCCAGCAGCCAGGCGGGACTCAAGTTGAACACTGAAGCTTTCTTT
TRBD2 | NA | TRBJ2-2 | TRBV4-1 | CASSQGLAGDGTGELFF | TGCGCCAGCAGCCAAGGACTAGCGGGAGATGGAACCGGGGAGCTGTTTTTT
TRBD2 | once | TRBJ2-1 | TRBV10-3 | CAISPGLAGGNEQFF | TGTGCCATCAGCCCGGGACTAGCGGGGGGAAATGAGCAGTTCTTC
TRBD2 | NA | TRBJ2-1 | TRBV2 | CASSSGTSVPYNEQFF | TGTGCCAGCAGTAGTGGGACTAGCGTCCCCTACAATGAGCAGTTCTTC
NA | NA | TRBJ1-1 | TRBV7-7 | CASSPEHVLNTEAFF | TGTGCCAGCAGCCCAGAGCACGTCCTGAACACTGAAGCTTTCTTT
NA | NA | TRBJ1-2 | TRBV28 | CASSLPGPMLYGYTF | TGTGCCAGCAGTCTCCCGGGACCGATGCTCTATGGCTACACCTTC
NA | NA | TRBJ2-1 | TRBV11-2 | CASSSLQTRTEQFF | TGTGCCAGCAGCTCCCTCCAAACGCGGACAGAGCAGTTCTTC
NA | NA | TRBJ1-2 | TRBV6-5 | CASRTGVGGYTF | TGTGCCAGCAGAACGGGGGTAGGAGGCTACACCTTC
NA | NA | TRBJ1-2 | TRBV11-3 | CASSFPGHRGYTF | TGTGCCAGCAGCTTTCCGGGACACAGAGGCTACACCTTC
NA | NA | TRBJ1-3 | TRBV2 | CASSPSLSGNTIYF | TGTGCCAGCAGTCCCTCACTCTCTGGAAACACCATATATTTT
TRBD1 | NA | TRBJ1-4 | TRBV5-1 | CASQTGPTNEKLFF | TGCGCCAGCCAGACAGGGCCAACTAATGAAAAACTGTTTTTT
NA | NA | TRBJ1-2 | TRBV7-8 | CASSEGVYGYTF | TGTGCCAGCAGCGAGGGGGTCTATGGCTACACCTTC
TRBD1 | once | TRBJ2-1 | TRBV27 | CASNTGQTYNEQFF | TGTGCCAGCAACACGGGACAGACCTACAATGAGCAGTTCTTC
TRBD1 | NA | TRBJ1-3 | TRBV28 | CASSPLGTGGSSGNTIYF | TGTGCCAGCAGCCCCCTCGGCACAGGGGGAAGCTCTGGAAACACCATATATTTT
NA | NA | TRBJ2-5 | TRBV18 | CASSSGKETQYF | TGTGCCAGCTCATCAGGGAAAGAGACCCAGTACTTC
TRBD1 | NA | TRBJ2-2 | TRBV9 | CASSTRTGTSGELFF | TGTGCCAGCAGCACCCGGACAGGGACCTCCGGGGAGCTGTTTTTT
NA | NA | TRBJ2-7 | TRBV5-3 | CARSHLVVYEQYF | TGTGCCAGAAGCCATCTAGTTGTCTACGAGCAGTACTTC
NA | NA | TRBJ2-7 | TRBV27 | CASSTGSSYEQYF | TGTGCCAGCAGTACAGGCAGCTCCTACGAGCAGTACTTC
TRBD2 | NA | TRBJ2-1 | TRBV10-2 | CASSEKVAGRNEQFF | TGCGCCAGCAGTGAGAAGGTAGCGGGACGCAATGAGCAGTTCTTC
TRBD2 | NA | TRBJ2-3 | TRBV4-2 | CASSPGLAGADTQYF | TGTGCCAGCAGCCCGGGGCTAGCGGGAGCAGATACGCAGTATTTT
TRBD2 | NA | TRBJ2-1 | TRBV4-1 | CASSQETAGSSYNEQFF | TGCGCCAGCAGCCAGGAAACAGCGGGATCCTCCTACAATGAGCAGTTCTTC
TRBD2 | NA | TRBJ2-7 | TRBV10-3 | CAISPGLAGTYEQYF | TGTGCCATCAGCCCGGGACTAGCGGGCACCTACGAGCAGTACTTC
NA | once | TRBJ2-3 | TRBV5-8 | CASSLWAGRATDTQYF | TGTGCCAGCAGCTTGTGGGCAGGGCGGGCGACAGATACGCAGTATTTT
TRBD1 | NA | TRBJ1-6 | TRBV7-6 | CASSPSGTGNSPLHF | TGTGCCAGCAGCCCCAGTGGGACAGGGAATTCACCCCTCCACTTT
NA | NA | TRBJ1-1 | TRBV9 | CASSVGLRGMGTEAFF | TGTGCCAGCAGCGTAGGGTTGAGGGGGATGGGCACTGAAGCTTTCTTT
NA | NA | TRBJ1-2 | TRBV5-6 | CASSSGLTAVGGYTF | TGTGCCAGCAGCTCAGGGCTGACTGCTGTCGGGGGCTACACCTTC
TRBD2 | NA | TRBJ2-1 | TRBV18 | CASSPANGGLAETNEQFF | TGTGCCAGCTCACCAGCTAATGGGGGACTAGCGGAGACTAATGAGCAGTTCTTC
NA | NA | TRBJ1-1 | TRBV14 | CASSQARGNTEAFF | TGTGCCAGCAGCCAAGCCCGGGGGAACACTGAAGCTTTCTTT
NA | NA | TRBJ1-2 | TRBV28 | CASRRTVYGYTF | TGTGCCAGCAGACGGACAGTCTATGGCTACACCTTC
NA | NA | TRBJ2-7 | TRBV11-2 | CASSSGSYEQYF | TGTGCCAGCAGCTCGGGATCCTACGAGCAGTACTTC
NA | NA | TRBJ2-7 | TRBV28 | CASSLDRGVRYEQYF | TGTGCCAGCAGTTTGGACCGCGGGGTACGCTACGAGCAGTACTTC
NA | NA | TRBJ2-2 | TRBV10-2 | CASSVYGNTGELFF | TGCGCCAGCAGTGTCTACGGGAACACCGGGGAGCTGTTTTTT
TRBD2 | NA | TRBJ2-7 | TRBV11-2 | CASSYTGTSGSYEQYF | TGTGCCAGCAGCTACACCGGGACTAGCGGGAGCTACGAGCAGTACTTC
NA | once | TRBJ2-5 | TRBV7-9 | CASSLNAVRDTQYF | TGTGCCAGCAGCTTAAATGCGGTCCGGGATACCCAGTACTTC
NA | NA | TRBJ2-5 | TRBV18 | CASSLFDNQETQYF | TGTGCCAGCTCCCTATTCGACAATCAAGAGACCCAGTACTTC
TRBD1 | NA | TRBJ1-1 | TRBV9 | CASSAHDRGFGTEAFF | TGTGCCAGCAGCGCGCATGACAGGGGGTTTGGCACTGAAGCTTTCTTT
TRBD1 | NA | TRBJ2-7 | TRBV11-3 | CASSAGGAQYF | TGTGCCAGCAGCGCAGGGGGCGCGCAGTACTTC
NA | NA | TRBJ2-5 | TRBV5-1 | CASSQSVPQETQYF | TGCGCCAGCAGCCAAAGCGTTCCGCAAGAGACCCAGTACTTC
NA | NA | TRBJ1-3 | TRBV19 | CASSHPEAGVGGNTIYF | TGTGCCAGTAGCCACCCCGAGGCAGGGGTTGGTGGAAACACCATATATTTT
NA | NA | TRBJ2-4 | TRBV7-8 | CASTALRPLAKNIQYF | TGTGCCAGCACCGCCCTTCGTCCATTAGCCAAAAACATTCAGTACTTC
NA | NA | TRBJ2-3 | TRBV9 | CASSVGPATDTQYF | TGTGCCAGCAGCGTAGGGCCAGCCACAGATACGCAGTATTTT
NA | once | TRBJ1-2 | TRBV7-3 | CASSLNGPIPLLGYTF | TGTGCCAGCAGCTTAAACGGGCCGATACCATTGTTAGGCTACACCTTC
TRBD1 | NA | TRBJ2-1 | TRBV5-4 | CASSPDRGGEQFF | TGTGCCAGCAGCCCGGACAGGGGGGGTGAGCAGTTCTTC
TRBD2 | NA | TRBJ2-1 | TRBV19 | CASKGLAGGNEQFF | TGTGCCAGTAAAGGGCTAGCGGGTGGCAATGAGCAGTTCTTC
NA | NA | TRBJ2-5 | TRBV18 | CASSLLEQETQYF | TGTGCCAGCTCCTTGTTGGAGCAAGAGACCCAGTACTTC